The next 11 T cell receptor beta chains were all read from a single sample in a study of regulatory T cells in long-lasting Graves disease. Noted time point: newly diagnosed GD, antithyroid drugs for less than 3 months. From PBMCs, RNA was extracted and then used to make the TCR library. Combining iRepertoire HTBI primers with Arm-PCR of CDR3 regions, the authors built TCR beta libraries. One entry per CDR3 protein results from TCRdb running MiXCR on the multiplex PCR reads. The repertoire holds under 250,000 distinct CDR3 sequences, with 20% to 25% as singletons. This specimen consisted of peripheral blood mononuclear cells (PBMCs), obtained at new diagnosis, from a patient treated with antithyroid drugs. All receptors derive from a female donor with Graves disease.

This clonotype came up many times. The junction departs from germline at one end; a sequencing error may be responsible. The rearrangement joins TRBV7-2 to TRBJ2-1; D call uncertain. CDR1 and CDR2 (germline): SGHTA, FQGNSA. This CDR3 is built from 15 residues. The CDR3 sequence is CASSQAVASYNEQFF. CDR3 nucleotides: TGCGCCAGCAGCCAAGCAGTGGCTAGCTACAATGAGCAGTTCTTC.

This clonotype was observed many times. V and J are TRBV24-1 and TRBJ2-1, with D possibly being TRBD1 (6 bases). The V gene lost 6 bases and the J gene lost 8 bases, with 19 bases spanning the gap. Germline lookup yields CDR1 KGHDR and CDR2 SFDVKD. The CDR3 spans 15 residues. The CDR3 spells CATSRPEDSPDEQFF. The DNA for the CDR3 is TGTGCCACCAGTCGACCTGAGGACAGTCCAGATGAGCAGTTCTTC.

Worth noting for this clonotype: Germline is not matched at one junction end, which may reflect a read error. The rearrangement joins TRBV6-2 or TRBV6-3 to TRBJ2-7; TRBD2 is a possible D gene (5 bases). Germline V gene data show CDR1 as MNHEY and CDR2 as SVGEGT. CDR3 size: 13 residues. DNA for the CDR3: TGTGCCAGCAGTAAACCTCGGGGATACGAGCGGTACTTC. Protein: CASSKPRGYERYF.

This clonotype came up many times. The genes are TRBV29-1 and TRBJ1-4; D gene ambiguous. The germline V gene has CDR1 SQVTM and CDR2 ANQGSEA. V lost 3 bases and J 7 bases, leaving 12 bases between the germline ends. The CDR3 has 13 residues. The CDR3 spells CSVEQPASEKLFF. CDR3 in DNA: TGCAGCGTTGAGCAGCCGGCAAGTGAAAAACTGTTTTTT.

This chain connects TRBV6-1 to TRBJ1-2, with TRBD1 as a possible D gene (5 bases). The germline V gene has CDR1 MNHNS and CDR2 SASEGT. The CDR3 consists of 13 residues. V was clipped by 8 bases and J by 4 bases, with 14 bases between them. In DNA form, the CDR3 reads TGTGCCAGCGGACAAGGTGCGCCCTATGGCTACACCTTC. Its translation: CASGQGAPYGYTF.

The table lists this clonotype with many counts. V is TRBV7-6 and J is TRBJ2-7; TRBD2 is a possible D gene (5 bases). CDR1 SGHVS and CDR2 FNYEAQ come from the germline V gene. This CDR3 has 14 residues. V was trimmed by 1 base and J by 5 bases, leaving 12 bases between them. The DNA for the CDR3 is TGTGCCAGCAGCTTAGGAAGCGGCCCGGACGAGCAGTACTTC. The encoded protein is CASSLGSGPDEQYF.

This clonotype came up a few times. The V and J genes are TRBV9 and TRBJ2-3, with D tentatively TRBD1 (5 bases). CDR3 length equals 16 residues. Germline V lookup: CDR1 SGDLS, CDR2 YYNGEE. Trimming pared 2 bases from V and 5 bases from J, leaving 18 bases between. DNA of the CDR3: TGTGCCAGCAGCGTGAATACATGGGGCGGTCAAGATACGCAGTATTTT. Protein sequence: CASSVNTWGGQDTQYF. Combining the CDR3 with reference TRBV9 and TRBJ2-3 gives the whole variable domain DSGVTQTPKHLITATGQRVTLRCSPRSGDLSVYWYQQSLDQGLQFLIQYYNGEERAKGNILERFSAQQFPDLHSELNLSSLELGDSALYFCASSVNTWGGQDTQYFGPGTRLTVL.

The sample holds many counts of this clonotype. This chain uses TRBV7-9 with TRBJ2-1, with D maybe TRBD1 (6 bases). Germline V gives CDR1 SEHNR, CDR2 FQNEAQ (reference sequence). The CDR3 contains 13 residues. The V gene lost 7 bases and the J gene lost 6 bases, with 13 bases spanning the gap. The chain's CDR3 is CASTNLQGNEQFF. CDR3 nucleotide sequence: TGTGCCAGCACTAACCTACAGGGCAATGAGCAGTTCTTC. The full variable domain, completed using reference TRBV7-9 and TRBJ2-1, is DTGVSQNPRHKITKRGQNVTFRCDPISEHNRLYWYRQTLGQGPEFLTYFQNEAQLEKSRLLSDRFSAERPKGSFSTLEIQRTEQGDSAMYLCASTNLQGNEQFFGPGTRLTVL.

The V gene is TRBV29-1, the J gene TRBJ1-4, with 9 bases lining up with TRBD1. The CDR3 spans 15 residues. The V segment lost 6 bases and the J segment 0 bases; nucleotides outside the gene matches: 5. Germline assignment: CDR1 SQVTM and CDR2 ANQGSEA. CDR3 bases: TGCAGCGTGAATGACAGGGGGGCAACTAATGAAAAACTGTTTTTT. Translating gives CSVNDRGATNEKLFF.

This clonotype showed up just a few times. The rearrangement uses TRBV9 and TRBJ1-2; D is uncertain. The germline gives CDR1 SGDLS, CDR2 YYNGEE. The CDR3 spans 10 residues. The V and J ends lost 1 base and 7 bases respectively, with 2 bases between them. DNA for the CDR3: TGTGCCAGCAGCGTAACTGGCTACACCTTC. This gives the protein CASSVTGYTF. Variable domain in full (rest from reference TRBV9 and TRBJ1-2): DSGVTQTPKHLITATGQRVTLRCSPRSGDLSVYWYQQSLDQGLQFLIQYYNGEERAKGNILERFSAQQFPDLHSELNLSSLELGDSALYFCASSVTGYTFGSGTRLTVV.

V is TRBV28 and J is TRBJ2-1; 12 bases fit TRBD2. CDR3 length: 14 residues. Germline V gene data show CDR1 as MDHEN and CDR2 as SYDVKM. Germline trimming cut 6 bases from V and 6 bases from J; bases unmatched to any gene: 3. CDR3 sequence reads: CASSGLAGFNEQFF. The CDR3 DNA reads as TGTGCCAGCAGCGGACTAGCGGGATTCAATGAGCAGTTCTTC.